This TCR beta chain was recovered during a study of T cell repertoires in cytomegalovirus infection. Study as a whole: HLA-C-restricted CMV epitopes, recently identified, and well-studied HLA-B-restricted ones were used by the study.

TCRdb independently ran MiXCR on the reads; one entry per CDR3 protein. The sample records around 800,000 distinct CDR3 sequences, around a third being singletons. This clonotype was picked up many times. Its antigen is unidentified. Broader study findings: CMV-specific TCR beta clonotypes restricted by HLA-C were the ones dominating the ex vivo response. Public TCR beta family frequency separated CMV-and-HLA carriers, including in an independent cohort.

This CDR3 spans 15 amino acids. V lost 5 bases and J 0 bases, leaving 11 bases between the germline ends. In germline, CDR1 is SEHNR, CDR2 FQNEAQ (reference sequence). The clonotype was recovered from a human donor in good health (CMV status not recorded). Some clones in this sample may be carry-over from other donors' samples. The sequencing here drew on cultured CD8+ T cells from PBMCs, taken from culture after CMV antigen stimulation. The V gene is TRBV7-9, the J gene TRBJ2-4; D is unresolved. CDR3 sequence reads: CASSVTELAKNIQYF. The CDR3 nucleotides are TGTGCCAGCAGCGTTACAGAGCTAGCCAAAAACATTCAGTACTTC.